This TCR beta chain derives from a study of blood T cell repertoires in COVID-19. The V end lost 4 bases, the J end lost 0 bases, and 4 bases lay between the germline ends. CDR1 is MNHEY and CDR2 is SMNVEV in the germline V gene (reference sequence). The CDR3 contains 12 residues. Sequencing used immunoSEQ multiplex PCR; TCRdb keeps in-frame clones, though not all of them. The profile shows about 240,000 clones, about 85% of them singletons. Sequencing input: peripheral blood. This clonotype originated in a man under 40 who had recovered from COVID-19. The chain links TRBV27 to TRBJ2-7; D gene unclear. The DNA of the CDR3 is TGTGCCAGCAGTTCCCGCTCCTACGAGCAGTACTTC. Translated, it gives CASSSRSYEQYF.